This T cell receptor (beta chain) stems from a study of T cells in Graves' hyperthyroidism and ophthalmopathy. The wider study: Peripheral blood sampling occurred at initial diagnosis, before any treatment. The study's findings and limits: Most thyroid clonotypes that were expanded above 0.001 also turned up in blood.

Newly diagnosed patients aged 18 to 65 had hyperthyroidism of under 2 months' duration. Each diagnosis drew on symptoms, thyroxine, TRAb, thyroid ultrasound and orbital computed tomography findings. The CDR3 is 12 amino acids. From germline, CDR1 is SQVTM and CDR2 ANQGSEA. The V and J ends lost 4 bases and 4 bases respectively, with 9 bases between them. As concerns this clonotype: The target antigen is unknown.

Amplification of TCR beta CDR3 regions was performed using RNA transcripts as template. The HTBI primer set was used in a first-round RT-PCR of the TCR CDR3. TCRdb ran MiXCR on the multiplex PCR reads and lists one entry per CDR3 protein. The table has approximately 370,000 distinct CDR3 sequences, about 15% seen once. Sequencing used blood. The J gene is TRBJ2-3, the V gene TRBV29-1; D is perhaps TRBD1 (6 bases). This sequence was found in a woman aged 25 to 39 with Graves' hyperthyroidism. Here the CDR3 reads CSVVSGADTQYF. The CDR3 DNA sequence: TGCAGCGTTGTATCAGGGGCAGATACGCAGTATTTT.